This entry lists 19 T cell receptor beta chains sequenced from one sample in a study of T-cell reconstitution after alpha-beta-depleted transplantation in children. Unique molecular identifiers were incorporated during preparation of the TCRbeta library. TCRdb ran MiXCR on the PCR reads and lists one entry per CDR3 protein. This table has about 980,000 distinct CDR3 sequences, roughly 29% appearing once. This specimen consisted of PBMCs, mostly from graft donor cells, obtained 360 days after TCRalphabeta/CD19-depleted stem cell transplant. All receptors come from a boy in the first two years of life who had a stem cell transplant for SCID, so the T cells may come from the graft donor.

There are a few counts of this clonotype. The chain links TRBV21-1 to TRBJ2-1; the tabulated D call, TRBD1, remains unverified against the DNA. TRBV21-1 is a pseudogene segment. CDR3 length: 13 amino acids. This chain's CDR3 is CASSAGDYNEQFF. DNA for the CDR3: TGTGCCAGCAGTGCGGGGGATTACAATGAGCAGTTCTTC.

The V call is TRBV12-3 or TRBV12-4, the J call TRBJ1-2, with 10 bases lining up with TRBD1. The CDR3 runs 15 residues. Germline trimming cut 5 bases from V and 4 bases from J; bases unmatched to any gene: 7. The CDR3 here is CASSPRTGGVYGYTF. The CDR3, as DNA: TGTGCCAGCAGTCCCCGGACAGGGGGTGTCTATGGCTACACCTTC.

This clonotype occurred many times. This sequence joins TRBV3-1 and TRBJ1-3; TRBD1 aligns across 7 bases. The germline gives CDR1 LGHDT, CDR2 YNNKEL (reference sequence). The CDR3 is made up of 15 amino acids. V gave up 4 bases and J gave up 2 bases; unmatched junction bases: 5. The CDR3 loop is CASSLPGGAGNTIYF. CDR3 sequence (DNA): TGTGCCAGCAGCCTCCCAGGGGGGGCTGGAAACACCATATATTTT.

The chain links TRBV7-9 to TRBJ1-4; D possibly corresponds to TRBD1 (5 bases). Germline V gives CDR1 SEHNR, CDR2 FQNEAQ (reference sequence). The CDR3 has 13 residues. Trimming removed 5 bases from V and 10 bases from J, with 14 bases in between. CDR3 DNA sequence: TGTGCCAGCAGCCTCAGGGACGGTGGAAAACTGTTTTTT. Amino acids: CASSLRDGGKLFF.

On this clonotype: A much larger clone is a single base away; this may be a read error. No conserved phenylalanine or tryptophan is present at the end of the CDR3, so a read error is the likely explanation. The chain uses TRBV4-2 and TRBJ1-6; D gene uncertain. The germline gives CDR1 LGHNA, CDR2 YNFKEQ. V was shortened by 1 base and J by 12 bases, with 10 bases between the two germline ends. This CDR3 is 13 amino acids long. CDR3 region: CASSQVSPLPLHY. Written as DNA, the CDR3 is TGTGCCAGCAGCCAAGTATCCCCTTTACCCCTCCACTAT.

The V and J genes are TRBV28 and TRBJ2-2; a possible D gene is TRBD1 (6 bases). Germline V lookup: CDR1 MDHEN, CDR2 SYDVKM. The V end lost 4 bases, the J end lost 0 bases, and 9 bases lay between the germline ends. The CDR3 is made up of 15 amino acids. The CDR3 reads CASSSRTANTGELFF. CDR3 nucleotides: TGTGCCAGCAGTTCTAGGACAGCGAACACCGGGGAGCTGTTTTTT.

V and J are TRBV20-1 and TRBJ2-5; D is ambiguous. Trimming removed 0 bases at V and 1 base at J, with 9 bases between. The germline CDR1 and CDR2 sequences are DFQATT and SNEGSKA (reference sequence). The CDR3 is 14 amino acids. DNA of the CDR3: TGCAGTGCTAGAGATCGGCTAGGCCAAGAGACCCAGTACTTC. Translation: CSARDRLGQETQYF.

The sample holds a few counts of this clonotype. The rearrangement uses TRBV10-3 and TRBJ2-1; weak D call: TRBD2 (6 bases). Trimming pared 2 bases from V and 10 bases from J, leaving 18 bases between. Germline CDR1 and CDR2: ENHRY and SYGVKD. The CDR3 consists of 15 residues. For the CDR3, the DNA is TGTGCCATCAGTGAGGCGGGAAACCCCCGTGGAGAGCAGTTCTTC. Residues: CAISEAGNPRGEQFF.

This clonotype was seen a single time. V is TRBV4-2 and J is TRBJ1-2, with no clear D. Trimming shortened V by 10 bases and J by 8 bases, and 20 bases separated the two germline ends. CDR1 is LGHNA and CDR2 is YNFKEQ in the germline V gene. The CDR3 is 13 amino acids. The CDR3, as DNA: TGTGCCATGGGCCCCGGGCTCCCGGGGGGCTACACCTTC. Residues: CAMGPGLPGGYTF.

The chain employs TRBV7-9 and TRBJ1-1; tentative D call: TRBD1 (6 bases). V was pared by 9 bases and J by 0 bases, with 17 bases between. CDR1 is SEHNR, CDR2 FQNEAQ, per germline (reference sequence). The CDR3 is 15 residues long. The CDR3 region has the DNA TGTGCCAGTAGAAGTCGCGGGACACTGAACACTGAAGCTTTCTTT. Its protein product is CASRSRGTLNTEAFF. Complete variable domain (other parts from reference TRBV7-9 and TRBJ1-1): DTGVSQNPRHKITKRGQNVTFRCDPISEHNRLYWYRQTLGQGPEFLTYFQNEAQLEKSRLLSDRFSAERPKGSFSTLEIQRTEQGDSAMYLCASRSRGTLNTEAFFGQGTRLTVV.

This clonotype has a handful of counts. The chain carries TRBV2 and TRBJ2-7, with 7 nucleotides matching TRBD1. Looked up from germline, CDR1 is SNHLY and CDR2 is FYNNEI. This CDR3 spans 15 amino acids. V shed 0 bases, J shed 2 bases, and the junction held 4 bases outside the gene matches. Written as DNA, the CDR3 is TGTGCCAGCAGTGAAGCCGGGACAGCCGCCTACGAGCAGTACTTC. This translates into CASSEAGTAAYEQYF. The full variable domain, with the rest looked up from reference TRBV2 and TRBJ2-7, is EPEVTQTPSHQVTQMGQEVILRCVPISNHLYFYWYRQILGQKVEFLVSFYNNEISEKSEIFDDQFSVERPDGSNFTLKIRSTKLEDSAMYFCASSEAGTAAYEQYFGPGTRLTVT.

At least ten counts were recorded for this clonotype. This sequence joins TRBV15 and TRBJ2-2; no definite D call. In germline, CDR1 is LNHNV, CDR2 YYDKDF (reference sequence). Trimming shortened V by 5 bases and J by 7 bases, and 14 bases separated the two germline ends. The CDR3 runs 14 residues. CDR3: CATSETQWVGELFF. The CDR3 DNA follows: TGTGCCACCAGCGAGACGCAGTGGGTCGGGGAGCTGTTTTTT.

The chain couples TRBV12-3 or TRBV12-4 to TRBJ2-7, with D hard to call. This CDR3 contains 14 residues. Trimming took off 2 bases at V and 1 base at J, with 9 bases between the two ends. Here the CDR3 DNA reads TGTGCCAGCAGTTTATTCGCGGAGTCCTACGAGCAGTACTTC. Its protein product is CASSLFAESYEQYF.

The chain employs TRBV3-1 and TRBJ2-5; TRBD1 or TRBD2 may be the D gene (5 bases each). The germline V gene has CDR1 LGHDT and CDR2 YNNKEL (reference sequence). Trimming removed 0 bases at V and 2 bases at J, with 22 bases between. The CDR3 spans 19 residues. CDR3 coding DNA: TGTGCCAGCAGCCAAGAACTGATCGGGGCCCTTACTTTACAAGAGACCCAGTACTTC. Its protein product is CASSQELIGALTLQETQYF.

V and J are TRBV19 and TRBJ1-6; D remains unclear. CDR3 length: 17 amino acids. V lost 6 bases, J lost 0 bases, and 15 bases lay in between. The germline V gene encodes CDR1 LNHDA and CDR2 SQIVND (reference sequence). The CDR3 region is CASRIHEASSYNSPLHF. CDR3 bases: TGTGCCAGTAGAATACATGAAGCGAGCTCCTATAATTCACCCCTCCACTTT.

This CDR3 reads CASSRSEYQPQHF. The DNA of the CDR3 is TGTGCCAGCAGTCGTTCAGAGTATCAGCCCCAGCATTTT. The chain combines TRBV12-3 or TRBV12-4 with TRBJ1-5, with D unclear. This CDR3 contains 13 residues. Trimming took 5 bases from V and 5 from J, leaving 10 bases between them.

The chain is built from TRBV10-3 and TRBJ2-1; the match to TRBD1 covers 12 bases. Germline V gene data show CDR1 as ENHRY and CDR2 as SYGVKD. With V trimmed by 6 bases and J by 6 bases, 6 bases remained unmatched. The CDR3 length is 15 residues. The CDR3 bases are TGTGCCATCAGGGGTGGGACAGGGGGCCTCAATGAGCAGTTCTTC. It specifies CAIRGGTGGLNEQFF.

The rearrangement links TRBV4-2 to TRBJ2-3; 11 bases are a match to TRBD2. The CDR3 covers 18 residues. The junction had 6 bases not matched to a gene; V was cut back by 0 bases and J by 1 base. Germline-derived CDR1 and CDR2 are LGHNA and YNFKEQ. The CDR3 spells CASSQEVLLAGGTDTQYF. Here the CDR3 DNA reads TGTGCCAGCAGCCAAGAAGTTTTACTAGCGGGGGGCACAGATACGCAGTATTTT.

The chain carries TRBV5-1 and TRBJ2-1, with D unresolved. The CDR3 contains 19 residues. Germline lookup yields CDR1 SGHRS and CDR2 YFSETQ. V lost 0 bases, J lost 0 bases, and 19 bases lay in between. CDR3 region: CASSLAYSAAWSSYNEQFF. CDR3 sequence (DNA): TGCGCCAGCAGCTTGGCCTATTCGGCGGCCTGGAGCTCCTACAATGAGCAGTTCTTC.